Sequencing of this T cell receptor beta chain was carried out in a study of early T cells in non-severe SARS-CoV-2 infection. In TCRdb, the 5' RACE reads were re-called with MiXCR into one record per CDR3 protein. This table has about 72,000 distinct CDR3 sequences, approximately 9% appearing once. This clonotype has a count of ten or more. Germline CDR1 is SGHRS and CDR2 is YFSETQ. V lost 2 bases, J lost 6 bases, and 2 bases stayed unmatched. The CDR3 length is 14 residues. What was sequenced was whole blood. The receptor comes from an adult who was a healthcare worker with PCR-confirmed SARS-CoV-2 infection or an uninfected control (not recorded which). This rearrangement joins TRBV5-1 to TRBJ1-4; 9 bases line up with TRBD1. The DNA for the CDR3 is TGCGCCAGCAGCTTACAGGGGGCGGATGAAAAACTGTTTTTT. The encoded protein is CASSLQGADEKLFF. Full variable domain (missing parts from reference TRBV5-1 and TRBJ1-4): KAGVTQTPRYLIKTRGQQVTLSCSPISGHRSVSWYQQTPGQGLQFLFEYFSETQRNKGNFPGRFSGRQFSNSRSEMNVSTLELGDSALYLCASSLQGADEKLFFGSGTQLSVL.